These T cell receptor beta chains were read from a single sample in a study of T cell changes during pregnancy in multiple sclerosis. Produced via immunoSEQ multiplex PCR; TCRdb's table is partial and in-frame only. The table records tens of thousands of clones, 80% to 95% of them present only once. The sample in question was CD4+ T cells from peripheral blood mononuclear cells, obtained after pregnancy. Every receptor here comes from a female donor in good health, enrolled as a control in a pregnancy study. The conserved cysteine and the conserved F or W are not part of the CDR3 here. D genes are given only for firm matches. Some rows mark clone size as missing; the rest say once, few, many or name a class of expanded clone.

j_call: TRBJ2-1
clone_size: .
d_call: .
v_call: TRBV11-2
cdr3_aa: ASSLGGRRDEQF

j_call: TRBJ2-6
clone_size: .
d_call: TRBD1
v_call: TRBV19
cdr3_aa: ASSIWGQKANVLT

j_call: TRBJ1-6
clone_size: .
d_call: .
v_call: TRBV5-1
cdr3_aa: ASSSGWGLGSPLH

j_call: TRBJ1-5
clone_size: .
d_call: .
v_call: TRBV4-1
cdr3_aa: ASSHRGQGQPQH

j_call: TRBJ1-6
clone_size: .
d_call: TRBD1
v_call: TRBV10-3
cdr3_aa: AISVGQRNSPLH

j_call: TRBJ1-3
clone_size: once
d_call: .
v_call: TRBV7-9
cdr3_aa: ASSLEGQGSDTIY

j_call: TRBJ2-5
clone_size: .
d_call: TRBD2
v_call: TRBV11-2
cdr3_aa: ASSTRLAGVETQY

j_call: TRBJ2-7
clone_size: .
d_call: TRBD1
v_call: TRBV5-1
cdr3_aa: ASSLPHGTESYEQY

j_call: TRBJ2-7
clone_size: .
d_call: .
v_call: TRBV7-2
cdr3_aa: ASSLGSGGPYEQY

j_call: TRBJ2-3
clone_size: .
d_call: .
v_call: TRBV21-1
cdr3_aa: ASSNEDKGLALTDTQY

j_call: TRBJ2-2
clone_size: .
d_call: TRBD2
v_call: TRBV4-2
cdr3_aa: ASSQAQTSLTGELF

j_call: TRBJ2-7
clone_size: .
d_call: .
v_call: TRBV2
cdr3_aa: ASTLTGEQY

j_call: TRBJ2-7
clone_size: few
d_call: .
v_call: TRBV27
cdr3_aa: ASSPRTVSYEQY

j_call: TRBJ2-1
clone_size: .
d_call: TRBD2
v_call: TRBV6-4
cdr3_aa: ASSRQGLAGYNEQF

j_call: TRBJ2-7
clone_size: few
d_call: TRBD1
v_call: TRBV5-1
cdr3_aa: ASSFNRGYSGEQY

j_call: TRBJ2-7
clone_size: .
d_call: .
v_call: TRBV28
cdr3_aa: ASFTAGGYEQY

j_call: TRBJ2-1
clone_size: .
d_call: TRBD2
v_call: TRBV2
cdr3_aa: ASSPGLAGGENEQF

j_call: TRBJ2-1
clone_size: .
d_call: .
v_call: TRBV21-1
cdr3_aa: ASSKRSRYPHNEQF

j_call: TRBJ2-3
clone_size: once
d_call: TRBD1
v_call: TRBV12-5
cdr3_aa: ASGFSAGTGGTDTQY

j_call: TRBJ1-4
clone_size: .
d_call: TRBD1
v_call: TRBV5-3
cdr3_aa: ARSRQGSNEKLF

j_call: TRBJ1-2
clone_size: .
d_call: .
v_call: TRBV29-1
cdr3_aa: SANLGVANYGYT

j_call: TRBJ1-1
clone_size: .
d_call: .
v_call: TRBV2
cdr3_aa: ASSDRAEAF

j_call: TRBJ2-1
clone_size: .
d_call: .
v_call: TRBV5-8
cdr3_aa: ASSLGGIGVINEQF

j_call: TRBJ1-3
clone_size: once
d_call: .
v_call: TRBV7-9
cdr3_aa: ASSLRQGGNTIY

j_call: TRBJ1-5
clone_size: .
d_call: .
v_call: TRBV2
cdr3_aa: ASSQSARYSNQPQH

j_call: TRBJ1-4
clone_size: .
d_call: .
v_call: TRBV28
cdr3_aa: ASSPHSSTNEKLF

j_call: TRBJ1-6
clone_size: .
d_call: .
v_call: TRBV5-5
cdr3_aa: ASSRRVGQYNSPLH

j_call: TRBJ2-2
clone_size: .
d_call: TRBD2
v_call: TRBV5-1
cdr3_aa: ASAGGLAGSNTGELF

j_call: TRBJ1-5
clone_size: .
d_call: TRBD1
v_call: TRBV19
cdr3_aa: ASSSPTGTNQPQH

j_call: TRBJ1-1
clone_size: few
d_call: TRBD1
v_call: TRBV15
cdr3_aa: ATSTLTGGDTEAF

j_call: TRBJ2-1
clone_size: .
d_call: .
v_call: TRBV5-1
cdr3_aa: ASSLGGGSYNEQF

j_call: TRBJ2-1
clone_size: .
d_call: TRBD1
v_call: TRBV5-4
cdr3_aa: ASSSGRDRLVNEQF

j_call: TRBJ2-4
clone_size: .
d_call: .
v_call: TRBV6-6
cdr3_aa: ASSYRGSVKNIQY

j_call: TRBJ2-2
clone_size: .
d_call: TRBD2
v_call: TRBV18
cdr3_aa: ASSPRTSREDGELF

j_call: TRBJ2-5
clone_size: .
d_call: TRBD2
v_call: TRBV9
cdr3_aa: ASSVGGGQETQY

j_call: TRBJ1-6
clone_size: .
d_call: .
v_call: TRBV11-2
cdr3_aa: ASSLSGSSYNSPLH

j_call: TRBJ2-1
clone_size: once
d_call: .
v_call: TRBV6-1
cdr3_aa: ASSEIGGPYNEQF

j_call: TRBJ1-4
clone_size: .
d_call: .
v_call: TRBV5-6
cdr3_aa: ASSPYGQPNEKLF

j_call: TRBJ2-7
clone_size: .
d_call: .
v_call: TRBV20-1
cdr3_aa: SAQPLREQY

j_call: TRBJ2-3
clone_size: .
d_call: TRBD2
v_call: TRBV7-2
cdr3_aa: ASSLMGLAEGDTQY

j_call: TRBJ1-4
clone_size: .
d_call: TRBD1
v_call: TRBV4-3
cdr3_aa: ASSGTAIGEKLF

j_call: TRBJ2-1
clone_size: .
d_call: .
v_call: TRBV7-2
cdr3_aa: ASSPEYSSYNEQF

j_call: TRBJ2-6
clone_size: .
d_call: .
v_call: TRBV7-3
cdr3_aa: ASSLGLSGANVLT

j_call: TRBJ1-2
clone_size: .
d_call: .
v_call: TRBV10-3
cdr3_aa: AINEALAERRT

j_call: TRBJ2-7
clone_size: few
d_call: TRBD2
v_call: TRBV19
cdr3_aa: ARRPKAGGGMTYEQY

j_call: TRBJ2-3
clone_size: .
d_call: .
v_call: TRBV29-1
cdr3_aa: SVVGISADTQY

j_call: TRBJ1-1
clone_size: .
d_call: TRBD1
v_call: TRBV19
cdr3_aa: ASRKRGGSNTEAF

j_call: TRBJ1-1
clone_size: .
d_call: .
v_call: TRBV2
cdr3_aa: ASRSDNTRAF

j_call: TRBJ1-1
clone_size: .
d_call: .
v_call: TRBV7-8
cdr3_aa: ASTLEDRAF

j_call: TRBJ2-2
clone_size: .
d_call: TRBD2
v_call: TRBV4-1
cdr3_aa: ASSQATGGGLVGELF

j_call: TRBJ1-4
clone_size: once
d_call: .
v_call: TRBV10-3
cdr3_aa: AISGSATNEKLF

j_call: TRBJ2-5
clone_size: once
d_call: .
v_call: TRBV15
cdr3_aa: ATSRGRGSETQY

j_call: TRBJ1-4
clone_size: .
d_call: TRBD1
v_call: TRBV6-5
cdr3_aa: ASSRTGRREKLF

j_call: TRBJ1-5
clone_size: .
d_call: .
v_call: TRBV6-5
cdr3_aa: ASRTGNQPQH